The TCR beta chain under discussion was sequenced for a study of T cell responses to AZD1222 COVID-19 vaccine. Study results and limitations: Females made up more of the donors, who were largely white British, and clonal diversity may have come out too low. With dominance at 160-218 and 743-854, vaccine-associated CD4 TCRs spanned spike.

This clone was detected a few times. As yet, its antigen is unknown. The ends lost 1 base at V and 6 bases at J; junction bases unmatched: 1. The germline V gene has CDR1 SQVTM and CDR2 ANQGSEA. The CDR3 consists of 13 residues. Libraries were prepared by immunoSEQ multiplex PCR; TCRdb keeps only in-frame clonotypes and omits some of them. The sample has about 180,000 clones; almost 90% are singletons. The rearrangement uses TRBV29-1 and TRBJ2-2, with 8 positions matching TRBD2. The sequences come from peripheral blood, collected 28 days after the second AZD1222 dose. The source is an adult who received the AZD1222 COVID-19 vaccine. The chain's CDR3 is CSVEGTSPGELFF. The CDR3 nucleotides are TGCAGCGTTGAAGGGACTAGCCCCGGGGAGCTGTTTTTT.